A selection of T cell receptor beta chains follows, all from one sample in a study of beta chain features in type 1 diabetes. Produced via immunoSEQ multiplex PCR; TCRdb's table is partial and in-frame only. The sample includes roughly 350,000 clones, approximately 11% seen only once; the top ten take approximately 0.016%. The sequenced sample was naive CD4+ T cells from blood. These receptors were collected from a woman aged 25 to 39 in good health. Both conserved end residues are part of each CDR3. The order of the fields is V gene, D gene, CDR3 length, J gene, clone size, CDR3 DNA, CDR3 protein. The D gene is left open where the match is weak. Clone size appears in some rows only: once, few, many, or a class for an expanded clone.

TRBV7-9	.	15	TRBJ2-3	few	TGTGCCAGCAGCTTTATCGAGGTCCCCTCAGATACGCAGTATTTT	CASSFIEVPSDTQYF
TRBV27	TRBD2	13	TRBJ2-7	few	TGTGCCAGCATGCGTAGCGGGAGATACGAGCAGTACTTC	CASMRSGRYEQYF
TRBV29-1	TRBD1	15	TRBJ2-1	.	TGCAGCGTTGAAGCCCGGACAGGGTTTGACAATGAGCAGTTCTTC	CSVEARTGFDNEQFF
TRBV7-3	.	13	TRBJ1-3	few	TGTGCCAGCAGCTTAAGCGAGGGAAACACCATATATTTT	CASSLSEGNTIYF
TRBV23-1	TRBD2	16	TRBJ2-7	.	TGCGCCAGCAGACACACTAGCGGTCCTAGCTCCTACGAGCAGTACTTC	CASRHTSGPSSYEQYF
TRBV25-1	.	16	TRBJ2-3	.	TGTGCCAGCAGTGCCGACCAGGGGCGTAGGGTAGATACGCAGTATTTT	CASSADQGRRVDTQYF
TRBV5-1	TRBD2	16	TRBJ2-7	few	TGCGCCAGCAGCCTGGGACTAGCGGGGAATACCTACGAGCAGTACTTC	CASSLGLAGNTYEQYF
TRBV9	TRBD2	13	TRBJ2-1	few	TGTGCCAGCAGCGTAGCTAGCGGCCATGAGCAGTTCTTC	CASSVASGHEQFF
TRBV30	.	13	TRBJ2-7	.	TGTGCCTGGAGTGGGGCGGAGGGGATCGAGCAGTACTTC	CAWSGAEGIEQYF
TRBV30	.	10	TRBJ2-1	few	TGTGCCTGGAGTCTTGGGCTACAGTTCTTC	CAWSLGLQFF
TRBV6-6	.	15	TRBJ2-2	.	TGTGCCAGCAATCGAGTGTCCGGGAACACCGGGGAGCTGTTTTTT	CASNRVSGNTGELFF
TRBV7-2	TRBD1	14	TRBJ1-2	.	TGTGCCAGCAGCTTAGTTCCGACAGGGGAAGGCTACACCTTC	CASSLVPTGEGYTF
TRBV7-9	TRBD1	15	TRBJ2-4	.	TGTGCCAGCAGCCGGACAGGGGGAACCAAAAACATTCAGTACTTC	CASSRTGGTKNIQYF
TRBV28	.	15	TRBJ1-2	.	TGTGCCAGCAGTATCCCCCAGGGCCTGAACTATGGCTACACCTTC	CASSIPQGLNYGYTF
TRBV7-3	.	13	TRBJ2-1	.	TGTGCCAGCAGCTTAGCGCGCGACGGGGAGCAGTTCTTC	CASSLARDGEQFF
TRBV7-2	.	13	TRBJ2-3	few	TGTGCCAGCAGCTTCGGTCCCGAGGATACGCAGTATTTT	CASSFGPEDTQYF
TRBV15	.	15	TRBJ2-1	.	TGTGCCACCAGCAGAGACAGGGGTACTTACAATGAGCAGTTCTTC	CATSRDRGTYNEQFF
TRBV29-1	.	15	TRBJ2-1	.	TGCAGCGTTGAAGAGGTAACTAGCGGGACAGGGGAGCAGTTCTTC	CSVEEVTSGTGEQFF
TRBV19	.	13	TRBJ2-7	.	TGTGCCAGTACCTATATAACCTCCTACGAGCAGTACTTC	CASTYITSYEQYF
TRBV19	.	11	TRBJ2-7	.	TGTGCCAGTAGGTCCAGCGGCGAGCAGTACTTC	CASRSSGEQYF
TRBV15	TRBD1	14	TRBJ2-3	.	TGTGCCACCAGGAACAGGGGGGGCACAGATACGCAGTATTTT	CATRNRGGTDTQYF
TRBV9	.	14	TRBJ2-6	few	TGTGCCAGCAGCCCGGGGTCTGGGGCCAACGTCCTGACTTTC	CASSPGSGANVLTF